This TCR beta chain was captured in a study of technical replicates of blood from several donors. Using immunoSEQ multiplex PCR, the repertoire was profiled, and TCRdb retains in-frame clones only, with some absent. Among tens of thousands of clones listed, 75% to 90% were seen once. The germline gives CDR1 SGHTA, CDR2 FQGNSA. V shed 10 bases and J shed 4 bases, with 10 bases lying between them. CDR3 length: 11 amino acids. This sequence joins TRBV7-2 and TRBJ1-2; unclear D gene. The sequencing input was PBMCs. The clonotype originates from a human donor in good health. Some clones in this sample may be carry-over from other donors' samples. CDR3 nucleotide sequence: TGTGCCACCAGAGAGAGCTATGGCTACACCTTC. Residues: CATRESYGYTF.